This T cell receptor (beta chain) originates from a study of radiotherapy plus CTLA-4 blockade in lung cancer. Focal radiation and CTLA-4 blockade (ipilimumab) were tested in chemo-refractory metastatic non-small-cell lung cancer patients. TCRdb keeps only in-frame clones here, not all; method: immunoSEQ multiplex PCR. The sample has around 90,000 clones; roughly 85% are singletons. The CDR3 has 16 amino acids. The germline V gene has CDR1 MNHNY and CDR2 SVGAGI (reference sequence). Trimming left V 0 bases short and J 1 base short, with 12 bases between. Overall study results and limits: In blood, tumor-derived TCR clones expanded after radiotherapy plus ipilimumab. Reports state that early shifts in blood T cell clones, with interferon-beta, best predicted response.

A word on this clone: Its target is unknown.

The chain has TRBV6-6 and TRBJ2-5; D may be TRBD1 (6 bases). The sequence was collected from a human donor with non-small cell lung cancer who had stable disease on radiotherapy plus ipilimumab. The sequenced sample was peripheral blood, obtained from a patient treated with radiotherapy plus ipilimumab. CDR3 sequence reads: CASSYSLGATQETQYF. In DNA, the CDR3 is TGTGCCAGCAGTTACTCCTTGGGGGCCACCCAAGAGACCCAGTACTTC.